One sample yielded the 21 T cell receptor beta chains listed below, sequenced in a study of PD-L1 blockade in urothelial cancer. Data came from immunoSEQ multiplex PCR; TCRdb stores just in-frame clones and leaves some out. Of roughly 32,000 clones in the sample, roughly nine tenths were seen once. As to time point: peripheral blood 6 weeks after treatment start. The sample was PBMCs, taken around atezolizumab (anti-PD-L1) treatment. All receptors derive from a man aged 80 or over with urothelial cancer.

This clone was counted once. CDR3 sequence (DNA): TGTGCCACCTCCGGGACAGGATACGCTGAGCAGTTCTTC. Translation gives CATSGTGYAEQFF. V gene TRBV19 combines with J gene TRBJ2-1; TRBD1 aligns across 8 bases. CDR1 LNHDA and CDR2 SQIVND come from the germline V gene (reference sequence). J was trimmed by 9 bases and V by 10 bases; bases with no gene match: 11. The CDR3 length is 13 residues.

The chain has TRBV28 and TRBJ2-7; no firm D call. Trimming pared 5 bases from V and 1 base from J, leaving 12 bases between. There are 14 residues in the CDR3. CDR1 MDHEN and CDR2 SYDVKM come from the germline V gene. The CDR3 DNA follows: TGTGCCAGCAGTCCGATAGGCAGGTCCTACGAGCAGTACTTC. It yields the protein CASSPIGRSYEQYF.

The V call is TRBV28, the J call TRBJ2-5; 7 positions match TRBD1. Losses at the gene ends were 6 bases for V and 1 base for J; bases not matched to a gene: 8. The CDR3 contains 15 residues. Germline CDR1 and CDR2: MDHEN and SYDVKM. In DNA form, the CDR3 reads TGTGCCAGCAGCTTCCTGGGACAGACCCAAGAGACCCAGTACTTC. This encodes CASSFLGQTQETQYF.

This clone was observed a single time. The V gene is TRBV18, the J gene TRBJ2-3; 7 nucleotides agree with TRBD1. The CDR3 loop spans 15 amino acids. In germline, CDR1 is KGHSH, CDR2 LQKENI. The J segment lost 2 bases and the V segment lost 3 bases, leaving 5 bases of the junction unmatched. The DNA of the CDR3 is TGTGCCAGCTCACCCGGGACAGTCTTCACAGATACGCAGTATTTT. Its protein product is CASSPGTVFTDTQYF.

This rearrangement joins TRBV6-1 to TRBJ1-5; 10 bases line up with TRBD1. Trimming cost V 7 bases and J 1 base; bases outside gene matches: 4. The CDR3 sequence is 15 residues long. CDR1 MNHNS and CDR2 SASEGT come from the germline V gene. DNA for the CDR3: TGTGCCAGCATTTGGACAGGGGGAAGCAATCAGCCCCAGCATTTT. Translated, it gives CASIWTGGSNQPQHF.

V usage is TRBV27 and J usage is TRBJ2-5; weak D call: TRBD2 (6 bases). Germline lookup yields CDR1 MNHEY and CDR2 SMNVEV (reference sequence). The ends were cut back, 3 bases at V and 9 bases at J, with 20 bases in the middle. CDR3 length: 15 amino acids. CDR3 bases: TGTGCCAGCAGTTTGGCCCCGGGACTCCCTGGGGCCCAGTACTTC. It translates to CASSLAPGLPGAQYF.

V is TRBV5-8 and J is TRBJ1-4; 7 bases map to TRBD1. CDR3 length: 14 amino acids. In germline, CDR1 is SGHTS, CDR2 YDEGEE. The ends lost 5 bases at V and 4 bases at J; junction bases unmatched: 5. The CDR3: CASRRDSYNEKLFF. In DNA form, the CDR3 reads TGTGCCAGCAGGCGGGACAGCTATAATGAAAAACTGTTTTTT.

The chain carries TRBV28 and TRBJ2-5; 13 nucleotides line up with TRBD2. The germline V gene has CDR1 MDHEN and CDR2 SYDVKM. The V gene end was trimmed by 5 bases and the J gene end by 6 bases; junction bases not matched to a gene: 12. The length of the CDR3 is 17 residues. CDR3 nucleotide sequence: TGTGCCAGCAGTCTTCCCGGGACTAGCGGGATAACGAAGACCCAGTACTTC. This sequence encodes CASSLPGTSGITKTQYF.

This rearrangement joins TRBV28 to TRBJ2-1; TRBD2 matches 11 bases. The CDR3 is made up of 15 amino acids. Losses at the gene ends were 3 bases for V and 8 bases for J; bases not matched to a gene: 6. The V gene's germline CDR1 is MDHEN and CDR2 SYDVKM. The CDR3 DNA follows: TGTGCCAGCAGTTTTAGCGGGAGGGTTCTGGATGAGCAGTTCTTC. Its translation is CASSFSGRVLDEQFF.

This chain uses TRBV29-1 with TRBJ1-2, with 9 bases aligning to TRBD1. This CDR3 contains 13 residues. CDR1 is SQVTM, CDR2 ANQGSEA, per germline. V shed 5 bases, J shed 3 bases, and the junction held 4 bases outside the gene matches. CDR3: CSVWTGDDYGYTF. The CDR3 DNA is TGCAGCGTTTGGACAGGGGACGACTATGGCTACACCTTC. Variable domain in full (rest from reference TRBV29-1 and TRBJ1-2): SAVISQKPSRDICQRGTSLTIQCQVDSQVTMMFWYRQQPGQSLTLIATANQGSEATYESGFVIDKFPISRPNLTFSTLTVSNMSPEDSSIYLCSVWTGDDYGYTFGSGTRLTVV.

The CDR3 DNA is TGTGCCACCGGAGAAGGCGAAAAACTGTTTTTT. It encodes CATGEGEKLFF. The rearrangement uses TRBV10-3 and TRBJ1-4, with unresolved D. CDR1 is ENHRY, CDR2 SYGVKD, per germline. The CDR3 length is 11 residues. V was trimmed by 10 bases and J by 8 bases, leaving 11 bases between them.

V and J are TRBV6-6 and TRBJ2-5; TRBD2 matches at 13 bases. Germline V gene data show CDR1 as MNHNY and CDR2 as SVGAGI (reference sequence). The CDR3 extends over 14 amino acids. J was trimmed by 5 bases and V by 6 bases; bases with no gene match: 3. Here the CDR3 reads CASRQLAGGETQYF. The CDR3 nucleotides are TGTGCCAGCAGGCAACTAGCGGGAGGGGAGACCCAGTACTTC.

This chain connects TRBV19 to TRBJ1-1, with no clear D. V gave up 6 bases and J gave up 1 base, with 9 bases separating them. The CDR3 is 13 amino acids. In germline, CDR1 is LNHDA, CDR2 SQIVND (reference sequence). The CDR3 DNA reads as TGTGCCAGTAGCCCCCGGGGGAACACTGAAGCTTTCTTT. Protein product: CASSPRGNTEAFF.

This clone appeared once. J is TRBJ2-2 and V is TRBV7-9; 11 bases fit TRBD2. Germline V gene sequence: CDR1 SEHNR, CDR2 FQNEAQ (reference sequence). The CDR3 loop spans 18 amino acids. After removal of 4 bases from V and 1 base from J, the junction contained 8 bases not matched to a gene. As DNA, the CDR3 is TGTGCCAGCAGCTCCTTAGGGACTAGCGGAGAGAACACCGGGGAGCTGTTTTTT. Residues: CASSSLGTSGENTGELFF.

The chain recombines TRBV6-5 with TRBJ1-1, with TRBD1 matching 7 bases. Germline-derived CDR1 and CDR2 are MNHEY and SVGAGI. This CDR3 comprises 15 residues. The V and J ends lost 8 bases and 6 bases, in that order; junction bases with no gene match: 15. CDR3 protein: CASQDRRGRGPEAFF. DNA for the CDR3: TGTGCCAGCCAGGACCGAAGGGGGCGCGGCCCTGAAGCTTTCTTT.

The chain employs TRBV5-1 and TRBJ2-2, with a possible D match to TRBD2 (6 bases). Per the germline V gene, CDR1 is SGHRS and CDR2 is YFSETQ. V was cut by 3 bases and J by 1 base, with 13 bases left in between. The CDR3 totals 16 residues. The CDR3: CASSSLGRLNTGELFF. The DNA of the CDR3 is TGCGCCAGCAGCTCTCTAGGGAGGTTGAACACCGGGGAGCTGTTTTTT.

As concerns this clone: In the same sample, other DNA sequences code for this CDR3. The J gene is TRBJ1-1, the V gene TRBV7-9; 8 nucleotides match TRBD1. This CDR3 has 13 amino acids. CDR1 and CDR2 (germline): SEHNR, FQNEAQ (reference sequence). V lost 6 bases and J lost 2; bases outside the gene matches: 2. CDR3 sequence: CASSSGGNTEAFF. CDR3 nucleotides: TGTGCCAGCAGTTCAGGGGGCAACACTGAAGCTTTCTTT.

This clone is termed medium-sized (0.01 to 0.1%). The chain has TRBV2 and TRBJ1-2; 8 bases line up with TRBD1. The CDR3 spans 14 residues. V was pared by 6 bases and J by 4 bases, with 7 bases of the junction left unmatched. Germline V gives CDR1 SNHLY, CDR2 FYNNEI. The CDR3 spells CASRVQGAGYGYTF. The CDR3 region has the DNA TGTGCCAGCAGGGTTCAGGGGGCGGGCTATGGCTACACCTTC.

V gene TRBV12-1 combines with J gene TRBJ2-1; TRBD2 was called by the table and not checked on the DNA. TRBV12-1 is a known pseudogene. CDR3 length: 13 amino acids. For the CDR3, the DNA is TGTGCCAGCAGTCCTGACTCCGGCGGGGAGCAGTTCTTC. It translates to CASSPDSGGEQFF.

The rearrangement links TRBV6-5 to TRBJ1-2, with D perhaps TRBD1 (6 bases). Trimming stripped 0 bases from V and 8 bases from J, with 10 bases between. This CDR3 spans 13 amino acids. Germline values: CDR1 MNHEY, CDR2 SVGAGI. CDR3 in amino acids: CASSYSNGGGYTF. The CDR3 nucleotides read TGTGCCAGCAGTTACTCGAATGGGGGCGGCTACACCTTC.

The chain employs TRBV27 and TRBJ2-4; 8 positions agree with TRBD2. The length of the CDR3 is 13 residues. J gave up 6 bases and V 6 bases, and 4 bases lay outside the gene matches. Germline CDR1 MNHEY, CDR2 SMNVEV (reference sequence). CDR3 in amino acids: CASRPGGGNIQYF. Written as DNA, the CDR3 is TGTGCCAGCAGGCCCGGGGGGGGAAACATTCAGTACTTC.